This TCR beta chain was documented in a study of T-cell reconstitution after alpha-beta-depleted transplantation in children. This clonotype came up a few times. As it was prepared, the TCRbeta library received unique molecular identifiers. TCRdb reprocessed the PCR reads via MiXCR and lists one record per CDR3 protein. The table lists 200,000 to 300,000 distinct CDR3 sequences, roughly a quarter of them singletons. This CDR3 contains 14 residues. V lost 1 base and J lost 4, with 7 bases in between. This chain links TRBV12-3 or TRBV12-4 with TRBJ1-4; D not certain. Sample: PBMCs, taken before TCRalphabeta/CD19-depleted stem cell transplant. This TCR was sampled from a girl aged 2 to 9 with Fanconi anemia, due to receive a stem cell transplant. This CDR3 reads CASSLVGSNEKLFF. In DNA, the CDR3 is TGTGCCAGCAGTTTAGTAGGGAGTAATGAAAAACTGTTTTTT.